This T cell receptor (beta chain) originates from a study of shared T cell receptors in the human thymus. The method was immunoSEQ multiplex PCR; TCRdb's version includes in-frame clones alone and lacks a portion of them. This sample has 450,000 to 650,000 clones, with about 84% found just once. With 4 bases clipped from V and 0 bases from J, the junction kept 3 bases outside the gene matches. The CDR3 has 15 amino acids. The germline CDR1 and CDR2 sequences are SGHTA and FQGNSA. This same sample was also part of a study on human thymus T cells. This second study says: Corrective cardiac surgery supplied the resected thymus tissue. In unrelated individuals, thymic repertoires overlapped highly, according to related research.

The TCR comes from a boy in the first two years of life with a congenital heart defect. The V gene is TRBV7-2, the J gene TRBJ2-7, with 10 nucleotides matching TRBD2. The specimen sequenced was thymocytes. The chain's CDR3 is CASSCGLADSYEQYF. The DNA for the CDR3 is TGTGCCAGCAGCTGCGGACTAGCGGACTCCTACGAGCAGTACTTC.